A single sample gave rise to the 31 T cell receptor beta chains below, sequenced in a study of identical twins. One entry per CDR3 protein results from TCRdb running MiXCR on the 5' RACE reads. The repertoire holds under 450,000 distinct CDR3 sequences, with around 18% as singletons. Sample: naive T cells sorted from blood. The receptors come from a man in his fifties in good health.

The genes are TRBV20-1 and TRBJ2-1, with TRBD2 matching over 14 bases. Germline assignment: CDR1 DFQATT and CDR2 SNEGSKA (reference sequence). J was trimmed by 10 bases and V by 6 bases; bases with no gene match: 8. The CDR3 runs 14 residues. The DNA for the CDR3 is TGCAGTGCCCCGGGACTAGCGGGGGTGGGGGAGCAGTTCTTC. Its protein product is CSAPGLAGVGEQFF.

This clonotype was found many times. This chain connects TRBV7-9 to TRBJ2-2; D is ambiguous. The length of the CDR3 is 16 residues. The germline V gene has CDR1 SEHNR and CDR2 FQNEAQ (reference sequence). V dropped 3 bases and J dropped 3 bases, with 14 bases sitting between them. The CDR3 protein is CASSFFGEFHTGELFF. The CDR3 DNA follows: TGTGCCAGCAGCTTTTTTGGCGAGTTCCACACCGGGGAGCTGTTTTTT. Using reference TRBV7-9 and TRBJ2-2 for the parts outside the CDR3, the full variable domain is DTGVSQNPRHKITKRGQNVTFRCDPISEHNRLYWYRQTLGQGPEFLTYFQNEAQLEKSRLLSDRFSAERPKGSFSTLEIQRTEQGDSAMYLCASSFFGEFHTGELFFGEGSRLTVL.

The rearrangement joins TRBV7-9 to TRBJ2-2; 11 nucleotides match TRBD1. Unmatched junction bases numbered 4, after V lost 4 bases and J lost 6 bases. The CDR3 is made up of 15 amino acids. Germline V gives CDR1 SEHNR, CDR2 FQNEAQ (reference sequence). The CDR3 region has the DNA TGTGCCAGCAGCTCCGGGACAGGGGGGTCCGGGGAGCTGTTTTTT. This encodes CASSSGTGGSGELFF.

The rearrangement links TRBV5-1 to TRBJ2-1; 14 positions match TRBD2. V shed 0 bases, J shed 0 bases, and the junction held 5 bases outside the gene matches. The V gene's germline CDR1 is SGHRS and CDR2 YFSETQ. The length of the CDR3 is 19 residues. The CDR3 nucleotides read TGCGCCAGCAGCTTGGCCGGGACTAGCGGGGGTCGCTCCTACAATGAGCAGTTCTTC. It encodes CASSLAGTSGGRSYNEQFF.

The chain is built from TRBV20-1 and TRBJ2-1; perhaps TRBD2 as D (5 bases). Trimming cost V 3 bases and J 7 bases, with 13 bases left between them. CDR1 and CDR2 from the germline V gene are DFQATT and SNEGSKA (reference sequence). The CDR3 totals 13 residues. CDR3 sequence reads: CSARGGGLNEQFF. The DNA of the CDR3 is TGCAGTGCTAGGGGTGGAGGTTTAAATGAGCAGTTCTTC.

This clonotype was picked up a small number of times. The chain carries TRBV25-1 and TRBJ2-3; 7 bases agree with TRBD2. Trimming removed 6 bases from V and 11 bases from J; junction bases left unmatched: 11. There are 13 residues in the CDR3. Per germline, CDR1 MGHDK and CDR2 SYGVNS. The chain's CDR3 is CASRDVERGEQYF. In DNA, the CDR3 is TGTGCCAGCAGAGACGTGGAGCGGGGTGAGCAGTATTTT. Drawing the rest from reference TRBV25-1 and TRBJ2-3, the complete variable domain is EADIYQTPRYLVIGTGKKITLECSQTMGHDKMYWYQQDPGMELHLIHYSYGVNSTEKGDLSSESTVSRIRTEHFPLTLESARPSHTSQYLCASRDVERGEQYFGPGTRLTVL.

This clonotype appeared many times. The J gene is TRBJ1-4, the V gene TRBV27, with a weak D call TRBD1 (6 bases). The length of the CDR3 is 15 residues. Per the germline V gene, CDR1 is MNHEY and CDR2 is SMNVEV (reference sequence). The ends were cut back, 6 bases at V and 5 bases at J, with 16 bases in the middle. This chain's CDR3 is CASRGSGALNEKLFF. CDR3 DNA sequence: TGTGCCAGCAGGGGCTCAGGGGCCCTAAATGAAAAACTGTTTTTT.

This chain links TRBV3-1 with TRBJ1-6, with 7 bases aligning to TRBD1. V shed 10 bases, J shed 3 bases, and the junction held 6 bases outside the gene matches. The CDR3 length is 14 residues. Germline assignment: CDR1 LGHDT and CDR2 YNNKEL (reference sequence). The DNA for the CDR3 is TGTGCCATCGGGCAGGGGGACTATAATTCACCCCTCCACTTT. This encodes CAIGQGDYNSPLHF.

This clonotype showed up just a few times. The J gene is TRBJ1-2, the V gene TRBV28; 7 nucleotides match TRBD1. The CDR3 loop spans 14 amino acids. With 5 bases clipped from V and 6 bases from J, the junction kept 9 bases outside the gene matches. Germline assignment: CDR1 MDHEN and CDR2 SYDVKM. DNA of the CDR3: TGTGCCAGCAGTGAAGGGGGCCTCATCGATGGCTACACCTTC. It is translated as CASSEGGLIDGYTF.

The table lists this clonotype with a few counts. The V call is TRBV10-3, the J call TRBJ2-1, with TRBD1 matching 7 bases. This CDR3 is 14 amino acids long. Germline CDR1 ENHRY, CDR2 SYGVKD. V trimming: 4 bases; J trimming: 4 bases; junction bases outside the gene matches: 4. CDR3 in DNA: TGTGCCATCAGTGCCGGGACAGATTACAATGAGCAGTTCTTC. Translated, it gives CAISAGTDYNEQFF.

This clonotype showed up just a few times. The rearrangement uses TRBV4-2 and TRBJ2-3; 12 bases agree with TRBD2. This CDR3 region has 16 residues. Per germline, CDR1 LGHNA and CDR2 YNFKEQ. V lost 1 base and J lost 3; bases outside the gene matches: 2. The CDR3 region is CASSQGTSGITDTQYF. DNA for the CDR3: TGTGCCAGCAGCCAAGGGACTAGCGGGATTACAGATACGCAGTATTTT.

This clonotype was seen more than once but under ten times. V and J are TRBV18 and TRBJ1-5; D is unclear. Germline V gene data show CDR1 as KGHSH and CDR2 as LQKENI. CDR3 size: 16 residues. V gave up 2 bases and J gave up 1 base, with 12 bases separating them. The CDR3 is CASSPSVVDSNQPQHF. CDR3 DNA: TGTGCCAGCTCACCAAGCGTCGTCGACAGCAATCAGCCCCAGCATTTT. Complete variable domain (other parts from reference TRBV18 and TRBJ1-5): NAGVMQNPRHLVRRRGQEARLRCSPMKGHSHVYWYRQLPEEGLKFMVYLQKENIIDESGMPKERFSAEFPKEGPSILRIQQVVRGDSAAYFCASSPSVVDSNQPQHFGDGTRLSIL.

About this clonotype: This may be a read error: a much more frequent sequence differs by one nucleotide. The V call is TRBV27, the J call TRBJ1-1, with a weak D call TRBD1 (6 bases). There are 14 residues in the CDR3. The germline V gene has CDR1 MNHEY and CDR2 SMNVEV (reference sequence). Trimming shortened V by 3 bases and J by 1 base, and 9 bases separated the two germline ends. In DNA, the CDR3 is TGTGCCAGCAGTTTTACAGGGTGGAACACTGAAGCTTTCTTT. Residues: CASSFTGWNTEAFF.

In its sample, this clonotype was seen a few times. The chain links TRBV20-1 to TRBJ1-1; D possibly corresponds to TRBD1 (5 bases). CDR1 DFQATT and CDR2 SNEGSKA come from the germline V gene (reference sequence). V shed 1 base and J shed 5 bases, with 14 bases lying between them. There are 14 residues in the CDR3. CDR3 sequence reads: CSARAGGAGTEAFF. CDR3 in DNA: TGCAGTGCTAGAGCCGGGGGAGCTGGGACTGAAGCTTTCTTT.

This clonotype was counted between two and nine times. The chain links TRBV4-2 to TRBJ1-2; unclear D gene. The CDR3 contains 15 residues. Germline assignment: CDR1 LGHNA and CDR2 YNFKEQ. Trimming removed 0 bases at V and 5 bases at J, with 13 bases between. CDR3: CASSQERERGYGYTF. CDR3 DNA: TGTGCCAGCAGCCAAGAAAGGGAAAGAGGGTATGGCTACACCTTC.

This clonotype appeared a few times. V usage is TRBV6-5 and J usage is TRBJ1-2; D remains unclear. CDR3 size: 18 residues. V gave up 2 bases and J gave up 2 bases, with 21 bases separating them. From germline, CDR1 is MNHEY and CDR2 SVGAGI. As DNA, the CDR3 is TGTGCCAGCAGTTACATTGCTCATGACCCGACGTCCAACTATGGCTACACCTTC. Protein sequence: CASSYIAHDPTSNYGYTF.

This CDR3 reads CSAERAGADSGNTIYF. As DNA, the CDR3 is TGCAGCGCCGAAAGGGCAGGGGCTGACTCTGGAAACACCATATATTTT. V and J are TRBV29-1 and TRBJ1-3; D is possibly TRBD1 (6 bases). The CDR3 is made up of 16 amino acids. Germline CDR1 reads SQVTM; CDR2 reads ANQGSEA. Trimming took off 7 bases at V and 0 bases at J, with 19 bases between the two ends.

This clonotype turned up a few times. V is TRBV12-3 or TRBV12-4 and J is TRBJ2-6, with D uncertain. The CDR3 extends over 13 amino acids. V dropped 3 bases and J dropped 3 bases, with 3 bases sitting between them. For the CDR3, the DNA is TGTGCCAGCAGTTTCTATGGGGCCAACGTCCTGACTTTC. The encoded protein is CASSFYGANVLTF.

This clonotype was seen more than once but under ten times. The chain carries TRBV6-1 and TRBJ2-4; D remains unclear. This CDR3 has 16 residues. Germline V gene sequence: CDR1 MNHNS, CDR2 SASEGT. V was trimmed by 2 bases and J by 1 base, leaving 12 bases between them. Written as DNA, the CDR3 is TGTGCCAGCAGTGAATTCTCAATCCTCGCCAAAAACATTCAGTACTTC. It specifies CASSEFSILAKNIQYF.

The chain couples TRBV7-2 to TRBJ2-5, with D unclear. Per the germline V gene, CDR1 is SGHTA and CDR2 is FQGNSA. The V and J ends lost 2 bases and 11 bases respectively, with 12 bases between them. This CDR3 contains 12 residues. CDR3 DNA: TGTGCCAGCAGCTTAAGTGAAAAGAGTCAGTACTTC. Translating gives CASSLSEKSQYF.

A few counts support this clonotype. The J gene is TRBJ2-3, the V gene TRBV7-8; 9 nucleotides agree with TRBD2. Trimming at V came to 4 bases and at J to 6 bases, leaving 14 bases not matched to a gene. This CDR3 has 17 amino acids. Per the germline V gene, CDR1 is SGHVS and CDR2 is FQNEAQ. The chain's CDR3 is CASSSPLAGLDLDTQYF. In nucleotides, the CDR3 is TGTGCCAGCAGCTCACCTCTAGCGGGGCTAGATTTGGATACGCAGTATTTT.

The chain joins TRBV4-2 to TRBJ2-7; 9 bases map to TRBD2. Germline lookup yields CDR1 LGHNA and CDR2 YNFKEQ. The CDR3 has 17 residues. J gave up 3 bases and V 1 base, and 10 bases lay outside the gene matches. This CDR3 reads CASSQGTSAALFYEQYF. The CDR3 DNA follows: TGTGCCAGCAGCCAAGGGACTAGCGCCGCTCTATTCTACGAGCAGTACTTC.

This clonotype was seen a handful of times. The chain carries TRBV20-1 and TRBJ2-3, with 9 bases lining up with TRBD2. Germline CDR1 is DFQATT and CDR2 is SNEGSKA (reference sequence). The CDR3 covers 12 residues. V was pared by 4 bases and J by 9 bases, with 5 bases of the junction left unmatched. The CDR3 sequence is CSATNLAGTQYF. The CDR3 DNA reads TGCAGTGCTACAAATCTAGCGGGGACGCAGTATTTT.

This clonotype was detected many times. This chain connects TRBV5-5 to TRBJ2-3, with no clear D. The CDR3 has 18 residues. The germline CDR1 and CDR2 sequences are SGHKS and YYEKEE (reference sequence). V lost 0 bases, J lost 0 bases, and 17 bases lay in between. The chain's CDR3 is CASSLVSSSAYSTDTQYF. The CDR3 DNA follows: TGTGCCAGCAGCTTGGTTTCCAGTTCAGCTTATAGCACAGATACGCAGTATTTT.

There are a few counts of this clonotype. Here the CDR3 DNA reads TGTGCCAGTGGGACAGGAATGAACACTGAAGCTTTCTTT. Protein product: CASGTGMNTEAFF. The chain carries TRBV19 and TRBJ1-1; the match to TRBD1 covers 8 bases. Germline V gene sequence: CDR1 LNHDA, CDR2 SQIVND (reference sequence). This CDR3 is built from 13 residues. Losses at the gene ends were 8 bases for V and 0 bases for J; bases not matched to a gene: 2.

This clonotype was seen repeatedly, ten times or more. V gene TRBV9 combines with J gene TRBJ2-7, with a possible D match to TRBD2 (5 bases). The germline V gene has CDR1 SGDLS and CDR2 YYNGEE. V was pared by 0 bases and J by 7 bases, with 14 bases between. The CDR3 is 14 residues long. CDR3: CASSVVGPPGEQYF. The CDR3 DNA is TGTGCCAGCAGCGTAGTAGGCCCGCCGGGGGAGCAGTACTTC.

Many counts were recorded for this clonotype. The chain links TRBV5-1 to TRBJ2-1; D gene unclear. V dropped 4 bases and J dropped 1 base, with 15 bases sitting between them. This CDR3 has 16 amino acids. Germline CDR1 is SGHRS and CDR2 is YFSETQ. CDR3 in amino acids: CASSNHVSGSYNEQFF. The CDR3 DNA reads TGCGCCAGCAGCAACCATGTCTCTGGGTCCTACAATGAGCAGTTCTTC.

This clonotype was seen a few times. The chain couples TRBV6-5 to TRBJ2-5; 7 bases match TRBD1. The CDR3 covers 14 residues. The J segment lost 2 bases and the V segment lost 2 bases, leaving 2 bases of the junction unmatched. Germline CDR1 and CDR2: MNHEY and SVGAGI. The CDR3 DNA reads TGTGCCAGCAGTTACATGGGACAGCAAGAGACCCAGTACTTC. Protein product: CASSYMGQQETQYF.

The chain recombines TRBV6-2 or TRBV6-3 with TRBJ2-1, with 15 positions matching TRBD2. The CDR3 is 18 residues long. V lost 6 bases and J lost 3; bases outside the gene matches: 9. The V gene's germline CDR1 is MNHEY and CDR2 SVGEGT. The CDR3 bases are TGTGCCAGCAGCAGGATGGGACTAGCGGGGGGTAACTACAATGAGCAGTTCTTC. Protein: CASSRMGLAGGNYNEQFF.

This clonotype was counted between two and nine times. The V call is TRBV28, the J call TRBJ2-6; D call uncertain. CDR3 size: 17 residues. CDR1 MDHEN and CDR2 SYDVKM come from the germline V gene. V was clipped by 6 bases and J by 1 base, with 16 bases between them. The chain's CDR3 is CASRSPSSASGANVLTF. In nucleotides, the CDR3 is TGTGCCAGCAGATCCCCCTCCTCAGCATCTGGGGCCAACGTCCTGACTTTC. The full variable domain, completed using reference TRBV28 and TRBJ2-6, is DVKVTQSSRYLVKRTGEKVFLECVQDMDHENMFWYRQDPGLGLRLIYFSYDVKMKEKGDIPEGYSVSREKKERFSLILESASTNQTSMYLCASRSPSSASGANVLTFGAGSRLTVL.

This clonotype showed up just a few times. The chain employs TRBV4-3 and TRBJ2-5, with D maybe TRBD2 (6 bases). Between the trimmed V and J ends, which lost 0 bases and 5 bases, there was a span of 25 bases. CDR3 length equals 19 residues. Germline CDR1 reads LGHNA; CDR2 reads YSLEER. The CDR3 nucleotides read TGCGCCAGCAGCCAAGATTCCCCCCATGGTAGAGCGGGTAGGGAGACCCAGTACTTC. Residues: CASSQDSPHGRAGRETQYF.